The following is a T cell receptor (beta chain) sequence with its context. Data came from immunoSEQ multiplex PCR; TCRdb stores just in-frame clones and leaves some out. The sample has approximately 500,000 clones; 89% are singletons. The data belong to a study of blood T cell repertoires in COVID-19. Overall study: From the United States, Italy and Spain came samples of acute and convalescent COVID-19. Sources were T cells, B-cell-depleted T cells, or PBMCs; the material itself was cDNA or gDNA.

The V and J ends lost 8 bases and 4 bases respectively, with 20 bases between them. The CDR3 runs 16 residues. Germline V lookup: CDR1 MDHEN, CDR2 SYDVKM. Seattle cases were enrolled at active infection and followed longitudinally. This chain connects TRBV28 to TRBJ2-2, with D possibly being TRBD1 (7 bases). The specimen was peripheral blood. This TCR derives from a man between 18 and 35 years old with COVID-19, enrolled during active disease. CDR3 sequence reads: CASLGGGTAGTGELFF. The CDR3 coding sequence is TGTGCCAGCCTGGGGGGCGGGACAGCGGGCACCGGGGAGCTGTTTTTT.